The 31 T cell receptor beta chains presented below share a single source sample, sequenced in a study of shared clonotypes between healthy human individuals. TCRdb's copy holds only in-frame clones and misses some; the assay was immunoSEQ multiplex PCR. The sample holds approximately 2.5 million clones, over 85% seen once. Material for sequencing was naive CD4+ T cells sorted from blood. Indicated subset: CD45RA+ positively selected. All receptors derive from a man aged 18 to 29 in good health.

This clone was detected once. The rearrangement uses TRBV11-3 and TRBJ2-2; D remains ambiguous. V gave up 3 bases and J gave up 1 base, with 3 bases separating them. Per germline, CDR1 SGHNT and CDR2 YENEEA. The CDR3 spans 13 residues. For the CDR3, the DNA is TGTGCCAGCAGCTTCGTGAACACCGGGGAGCTGTTTTTT. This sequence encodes CASSFVNTGELFF.

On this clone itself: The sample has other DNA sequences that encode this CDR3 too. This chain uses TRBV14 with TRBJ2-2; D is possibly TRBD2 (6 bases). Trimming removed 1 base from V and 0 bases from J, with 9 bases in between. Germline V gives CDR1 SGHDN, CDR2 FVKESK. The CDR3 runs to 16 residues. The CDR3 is CASSQVGGANTGELFF. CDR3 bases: TGTGCCAGCAGCCAAGTTGGAGGGGCGAACACCGGGGAGCTGTTTTTT.

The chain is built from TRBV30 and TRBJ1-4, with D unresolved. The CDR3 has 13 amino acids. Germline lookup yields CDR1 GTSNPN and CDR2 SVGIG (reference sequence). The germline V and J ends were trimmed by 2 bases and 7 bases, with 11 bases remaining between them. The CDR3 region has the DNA TGTGCCTGGAGTATCGGACTCGCTGAAAAACTGTTTTTT. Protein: CAWSIGLAEKLFF.

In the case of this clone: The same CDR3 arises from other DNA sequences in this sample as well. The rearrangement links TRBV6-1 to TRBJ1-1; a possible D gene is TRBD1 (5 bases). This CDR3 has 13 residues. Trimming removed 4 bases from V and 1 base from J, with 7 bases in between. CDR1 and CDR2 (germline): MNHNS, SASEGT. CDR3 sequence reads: CASSGQTNTEAFF. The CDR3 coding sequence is TGTGCCAGCAGTGGACAGACGAACACTGAAGCTTTCTTT.

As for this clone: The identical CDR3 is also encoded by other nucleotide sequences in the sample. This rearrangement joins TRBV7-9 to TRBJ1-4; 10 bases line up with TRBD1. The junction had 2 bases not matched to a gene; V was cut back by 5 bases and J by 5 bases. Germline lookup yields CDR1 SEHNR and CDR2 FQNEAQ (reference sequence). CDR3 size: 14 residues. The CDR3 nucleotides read TGTGCCAGCAGCCTGGACAGGGGGAATGAAAAACTGTTTTTT. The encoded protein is CASSLDRGNEKLFF.

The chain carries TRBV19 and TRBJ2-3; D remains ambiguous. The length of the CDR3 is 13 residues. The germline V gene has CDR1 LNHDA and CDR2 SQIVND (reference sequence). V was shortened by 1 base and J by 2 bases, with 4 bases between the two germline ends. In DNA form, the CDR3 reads TGTGCCAGTAGTATAGTTGACACAGATACGCAGTATTTT. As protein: CASSIVDTDTQYF.

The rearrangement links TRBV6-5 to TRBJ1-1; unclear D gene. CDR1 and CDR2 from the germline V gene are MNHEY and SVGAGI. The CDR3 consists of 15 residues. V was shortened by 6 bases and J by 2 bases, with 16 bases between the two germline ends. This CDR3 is CASSFIAGLNTEAFF. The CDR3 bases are TGTGCCAGCAGCTTTATCGCAGGATTAAACACTGAAGCTTTCTTT.

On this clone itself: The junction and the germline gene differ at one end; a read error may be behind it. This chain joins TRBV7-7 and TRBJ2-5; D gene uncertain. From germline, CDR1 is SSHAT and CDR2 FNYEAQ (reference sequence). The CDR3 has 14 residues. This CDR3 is CASSLNGVGETQYF. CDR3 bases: TGTGCTAGCAGCTTAAATGGCGTTGGGGAGACCCAGTACTTC.

The CDR3 DNA follows: TGTGCCACGCGGGACATCGGGACCAACGTCCTGACTTTC. Its protein is CATRDIGTNVLTF. The chain joins TRBV13 to TRBJ2-6, with D perhaps being TRBD1 or TRBD2 (6 bases each). Trimming removed 10 bases at V and 8 bases at J, with 15 bases between. The germline V gene has CDR1 PRHDT and CDR2 FYEKMQ (reference sequence). The CDR3 has 13 residues.

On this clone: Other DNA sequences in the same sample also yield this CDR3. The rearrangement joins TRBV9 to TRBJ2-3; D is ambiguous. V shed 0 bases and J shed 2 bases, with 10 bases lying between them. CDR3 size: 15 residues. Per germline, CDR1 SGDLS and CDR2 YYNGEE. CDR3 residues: CASSVGASSTDTQYF. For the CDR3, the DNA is TGTGCCAGCAGCGTAGGAGCGAGCTCCACAGATACGCAGTATTTT.

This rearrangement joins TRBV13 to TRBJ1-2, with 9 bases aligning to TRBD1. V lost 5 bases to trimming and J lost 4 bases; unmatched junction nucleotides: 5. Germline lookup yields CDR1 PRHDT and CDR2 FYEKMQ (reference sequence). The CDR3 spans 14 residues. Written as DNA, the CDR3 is TGTGCCAGCAGCCTCATGGACAGGGGCTATGGCTACACCTTC. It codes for CASSLMDRGYGYTF.

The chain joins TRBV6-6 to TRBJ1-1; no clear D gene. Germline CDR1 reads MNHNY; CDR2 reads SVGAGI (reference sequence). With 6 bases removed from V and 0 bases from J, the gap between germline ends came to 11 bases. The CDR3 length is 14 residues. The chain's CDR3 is CASSSYALNTEAFF. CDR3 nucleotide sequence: TGTGCCAGCAGCTCCTACGCCCTGAACACTGAAGCTTTCTTT.

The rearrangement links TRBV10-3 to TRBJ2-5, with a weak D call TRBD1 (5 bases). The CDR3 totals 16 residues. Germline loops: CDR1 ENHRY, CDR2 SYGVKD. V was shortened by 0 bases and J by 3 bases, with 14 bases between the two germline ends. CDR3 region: CAISESTVPRKETQYF. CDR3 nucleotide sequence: TGTGCCATCAGTGAGTCGACAGTCCCCCGAAAAGAGACCCAGTACTTC.

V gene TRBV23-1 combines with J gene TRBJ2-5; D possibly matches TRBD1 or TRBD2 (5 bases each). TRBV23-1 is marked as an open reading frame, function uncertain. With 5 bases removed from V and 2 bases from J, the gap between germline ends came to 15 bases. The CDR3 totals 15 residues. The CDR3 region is CASSASWGYQETQYF. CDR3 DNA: TGCGCCAGCAGTGCTTCGTGGGGGTATCAAGAGACCCAGTACTTC.

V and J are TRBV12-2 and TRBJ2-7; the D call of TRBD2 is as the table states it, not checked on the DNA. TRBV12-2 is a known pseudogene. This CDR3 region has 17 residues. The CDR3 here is CASRLAPEREGSYEQYF. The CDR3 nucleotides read TGTGCAAGTCGCTTAGCCCCCGAGCGGGAGGGGTCCTACGAGCAGTACTTC.

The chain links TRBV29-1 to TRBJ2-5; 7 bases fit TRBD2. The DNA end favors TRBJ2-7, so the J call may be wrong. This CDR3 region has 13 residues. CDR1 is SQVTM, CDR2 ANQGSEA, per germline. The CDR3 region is CSVASSGSYEQYF. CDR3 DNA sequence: TGCAGCGTTGCGTCTAGCGGCTCCTACGAGCAGTACTTC.

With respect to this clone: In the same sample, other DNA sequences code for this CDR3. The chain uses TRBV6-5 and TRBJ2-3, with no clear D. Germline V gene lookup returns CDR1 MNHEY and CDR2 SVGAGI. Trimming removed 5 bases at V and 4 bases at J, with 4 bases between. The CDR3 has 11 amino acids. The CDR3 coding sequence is TGTGCCAGCAGTCGTGCAGATACGCAGTATTTT. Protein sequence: CASSRADTQYF.

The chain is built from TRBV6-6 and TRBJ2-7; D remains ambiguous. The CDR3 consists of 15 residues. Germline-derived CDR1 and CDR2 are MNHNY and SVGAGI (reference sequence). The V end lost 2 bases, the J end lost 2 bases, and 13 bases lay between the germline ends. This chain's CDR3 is CASSYPNMDPYEQYF. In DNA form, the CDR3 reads TGTGCCAGCAGTTACCCAAACATGGATCCCTACGAGCAGTACTTC.

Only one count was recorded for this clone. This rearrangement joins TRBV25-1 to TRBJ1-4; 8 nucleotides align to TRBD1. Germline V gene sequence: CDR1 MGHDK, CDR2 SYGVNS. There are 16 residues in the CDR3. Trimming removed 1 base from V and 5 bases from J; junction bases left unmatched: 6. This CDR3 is CASSESQGAPNEKLFF. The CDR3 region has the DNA TGTGCCAGCAGTGAATCCCAGGGGGCCCCAAATGAAAAACTGTTTTTT.

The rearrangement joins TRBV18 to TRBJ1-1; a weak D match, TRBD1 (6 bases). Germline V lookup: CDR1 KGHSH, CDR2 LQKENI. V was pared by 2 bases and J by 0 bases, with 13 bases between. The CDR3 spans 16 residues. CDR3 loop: CASSPTGTFMNTEAFF. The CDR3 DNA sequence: TGTGCCAGCTCACCAACCGGGACATTCATGAACACTGAAGCTTTCTTT.

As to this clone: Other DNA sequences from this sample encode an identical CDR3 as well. The CDR3 reads CAWSAETQYF. The CDR3 DNA follows: TGTGCCTGGAGTGCGGAGACCCAGTACTTC. The V gene is TRBV30, the J gene TRBJ2-5, with D hard to call. This CDR3 is built from 10 residues. With 1 base removed from V and 5 bases from J, the gap between germline ends came to 2 bases. From germline, CDR1 is GTSNPN and CDR2 SVGIG (reference sequence).

The CDR3 DNA follows: TGTGCCAGCAGTACCCGCGGCTACGAGCAGTACTTC. Translated: CASSTRGYEQYF. The rearrangement uses TRBV5-4 and TRBJ2-7; D call uncertain. Germline V CDR1 and CDR2: SGHNT, YYREEE (reference sequence). Trimming took off 5 bases at V and 3 bases at J, with 9 bases between the two ends. The CDR3 is 12 amino acids.

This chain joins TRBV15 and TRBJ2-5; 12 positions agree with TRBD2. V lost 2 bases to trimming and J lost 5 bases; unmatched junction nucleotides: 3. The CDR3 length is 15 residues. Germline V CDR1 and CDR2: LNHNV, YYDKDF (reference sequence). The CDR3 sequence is CATSRLAGGPETQYF. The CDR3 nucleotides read TGTGCCACCAGCAGACTAGCGGGGGGGCCTGAGACCCAGTACTTC.

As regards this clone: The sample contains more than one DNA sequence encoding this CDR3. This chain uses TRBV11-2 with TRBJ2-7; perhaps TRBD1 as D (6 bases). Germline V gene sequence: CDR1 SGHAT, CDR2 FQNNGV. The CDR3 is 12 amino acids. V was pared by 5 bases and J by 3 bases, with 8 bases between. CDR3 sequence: CASSKQGYEQYF. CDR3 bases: TGTGCCAGCAGCAAACAGGGCTACGAGCAGTACTTC.

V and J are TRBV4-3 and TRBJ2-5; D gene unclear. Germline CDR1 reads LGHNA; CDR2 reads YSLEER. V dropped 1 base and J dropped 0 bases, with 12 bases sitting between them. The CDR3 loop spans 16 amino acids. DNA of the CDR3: TGCGCCAGCAGCCAAGGCGGCAATTTGTACCAAGAGACCCAGTACTTC. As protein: CASSQGGNLYQETQYF.

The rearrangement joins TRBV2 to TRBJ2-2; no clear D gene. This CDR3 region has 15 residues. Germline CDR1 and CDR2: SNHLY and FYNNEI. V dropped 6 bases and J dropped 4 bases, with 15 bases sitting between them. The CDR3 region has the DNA TGTGCCAGCAGGAAGCCGGGTTTCCCCACCGGGGAGCTGTTTTTT. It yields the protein CASRKPGFPTGELFF.

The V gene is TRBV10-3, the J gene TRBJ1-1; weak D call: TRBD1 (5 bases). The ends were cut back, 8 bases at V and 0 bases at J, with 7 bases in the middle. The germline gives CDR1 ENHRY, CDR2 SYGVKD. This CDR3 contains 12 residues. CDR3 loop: CAIRGVNTEAFF. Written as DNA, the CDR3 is TGTGCCATCCGGGGGGTGAACACTGAAGCTTTCTTT.

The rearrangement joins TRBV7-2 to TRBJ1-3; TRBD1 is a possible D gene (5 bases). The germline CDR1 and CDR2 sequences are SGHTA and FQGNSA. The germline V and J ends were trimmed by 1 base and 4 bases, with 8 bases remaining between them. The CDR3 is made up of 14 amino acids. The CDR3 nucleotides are TGTGCCAGCAGCTTAGGAGGGACCGGAAACACCATATATTTT. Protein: CASSLGGTGNTIYF.

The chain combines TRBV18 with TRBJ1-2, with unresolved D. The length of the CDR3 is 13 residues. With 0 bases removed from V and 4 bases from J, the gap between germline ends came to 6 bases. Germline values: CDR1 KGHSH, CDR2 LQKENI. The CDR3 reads CASSPPNAYGYTF. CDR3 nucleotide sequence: TGTGCCAGCTCACCACCGAACGCCTATGGCTACACCTTC.

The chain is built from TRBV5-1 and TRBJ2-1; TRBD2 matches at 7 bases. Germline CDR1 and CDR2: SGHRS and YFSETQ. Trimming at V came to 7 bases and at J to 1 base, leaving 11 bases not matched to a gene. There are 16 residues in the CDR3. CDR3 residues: CASSSGGSVSYNEQFF. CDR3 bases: TGCGCCAGCTCCTCCGGGGGGAGTGTTTCCTACAATGAGCAGTTCTTC. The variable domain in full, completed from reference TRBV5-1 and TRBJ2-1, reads KAGVTQTPRYLIKTRGQQVTLSCSPISGHRSVSWYQQTPGQGLQFLFEYFSETQRNKGNFPGRFSGRQFSNSRSEMNVSTLELGDSALYLCASSSGGSVSYNEQFFGPGTRLTVL.

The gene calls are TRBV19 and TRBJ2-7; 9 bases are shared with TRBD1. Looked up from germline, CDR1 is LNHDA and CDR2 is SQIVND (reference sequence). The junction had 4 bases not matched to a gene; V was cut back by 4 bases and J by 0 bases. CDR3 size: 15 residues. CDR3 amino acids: CASSKGTGSSYEQYF. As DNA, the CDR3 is TGTGCCAGTAGTAAGGGGACAGGGAGCTCCTACGAGCAGTACTTC. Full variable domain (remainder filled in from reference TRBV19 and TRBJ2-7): DGGITQSPKYLFRKEGQNVTLSCEQNLNHDAMYWYRQDPGQGLRLIYYSQIVNDFQKGDIAEGYSVSREKKESFPLTVTSAQKNPTAFYLCASSKGTGSSYEQYFGPGTRLTVT.